The text below deals with one T cell receptor beta chain. Its target is unknown. A much larger clone sits a single nucleotide away, making a read error possible. One entry per CDR3 protein, called by TCRdb with MiXCR from the multiplex PCR reads. Of fewer than 200,000 distinct CDR3 sequences in the sample, 33% are singletons; the top ten hold 3.5% to 4.5%. The V gene's germline CDR1 is SGHAT and CDR2 FQNNGV. There are 13 residues in the CDR3. J was trimmed by 7 bases and V by 5 bases; bases with no gene match: 6. The lymph nodes were axillary draining lymph nodes from breast cancer patients. This record comes from a study of breast tumors, draining lymph nodes, adjacent tissues. Overall study results and limits: Compared with basal-like, luminal-like tumors shared significantly more repertoire with nontumor tissue. The data were judged consistent with most tumor T cells coming from lymph node and expanding in tumor. Compared with lymph nodes, tumors were less diverse; compared with nontumor tissue, more.

The genes are TRBV11-2 and TRBJ2-7, with TRBD1 matching over 9 bases. Sequencing input: axillary lymph node tissue. The clonotype comes from a female donor with breast cancer. Some clones in this sample may be carry-over from other donors' samples. CDR3 nucleotides: TGTGCCAGCAGCCGGGACAGGGCGGCTGAGCAGTACTTC. Protein: CASSRDRAAEQYF. The whole variable domain, remainder taken from reference TRBV11-2 and TRBJ2-7, is EAGVAQSPRYKIIEKRQSVAFWCNPISGHATLYWYQQILGQGPKLLIQFQNNGVVDDSQLPKDRFSAERLKGVDSTLKIQPAKLEDSAVYLCASSRDRAAEQYFGPGTRLTVT.